The 9 T cell receptor beta chains reported below all come from one sample, sequenced in a study of T-cell reconstitution after alpha-beta-depleted transplantation in children. Unique molecular identifiers tagged the TCRbeta library. TCRdb ran MiXCR on the PCR reads and lists one entry per CDR3 protein. The repertoire has under 300,000 distinct CDR3 sequences, around 10% of them found once; the top ten carry roughly a quarter. The sample in question was peripheral blood, obtained 180 days after TCRalphabeta/CD19-depleted stem cell transplant. The receptor set was obtained from a male patient between 2 and 15 years old who had a stem cell transplant for chronic granulomatous disease, so the T cells may come from the graft donor.

This clonotype was observed many times. J is TRBJ1-5 and V is TRBV20-1; D is unresolved. The CDR3 contains 14 residues. Trimming removed 6 bases at V and 3 bases at J, with 15 bases between. Looked up from germline, CDR1 is DFQATT and CDR2 is SNEGSKA (reference sequence). CDR3 DNA: TGCAGTGCCGAGCAGTTAAGGGCCAATCAGCCCCAGCATTTT. It translates to CSAEQLRANQPQHF.

This clonotype was seen ten or more times. The J gene is TRBJ2-7, the V gene TRBV2; 7 bases agree with TRBD1. V was clipped by 3 bases and J by 3 bases; unmatched bases: 8. The CDR3 spans 15 residues. From germline, CDR1 is SNHLY and CDR2 FYNNEI. The CDR3 DNA follows: TGTGCCAGCAGTGATGGGACAGCCACTCTCTACGAGCAGTACTTC. Protein: CASSDGTATLYEQYF.

The chain carries TRBV12-3 or TRBV12-4 and TRBJ2-7; D uncertain. V was shortened by 6 bases and J by 3 bases, with 12 bases between the two germline ends. The CDR3 extends over 13 amino acids. The CDR3 region is CASSSELNYEQYF. CDR3 bases: TGTGCCAGCAGCTCCGAACTGAACTACGAGCAGTACTTC.

This clonotype was seen ten or more times. The chain employs TRBV20-1 and TRBJ1-2, with TRBD1 identical over 7 bases. CDR1 and CDR2 (germline): DFQATT, SNEGSKA (reference sequence). CDR3 length equals 13 residues. V shed 4 bases, J shed 3 bases, and the junction held 5 bases outside the gene matches. The CDR3 is CSATRQGDYGYTF. Here the CDR3 DNA reads TGCAGTGCTACCCGACAGGGAGACTATGGCTACACCTTC.

This clonotype was recorded many times. The gene calls are TRBV10-3 and TRBJ2-1; D gene unclear. The germline V gene has CDR1 ENHRY and CDR2 SYGVKD. The CDR3 length is 13 residues. V was trimmed by 8 bases and J by 5 bases, leaving 13 bases between them. The CDR3 nucleotides read TGTGCCATCTCCCGGGCCTTGAACAATGAGCAGTTCTTC. Residues: CAISRALNNEQFF.

This sequence joins TRBV25-1 and TRBJ2-7; a weak D match, TRBD2 (5 bases). CDR3 size: 13 residues. V lost 7 bases, J lost 7 bases, and 17 bases lay in between. Germline V gene lookup returns CDR1 MGHDK and CDR2 SYGVNS. The CDR3 reads CASTSKVTGEQYF. The CDR3 coding sequence is TGTGCCAGCACCTCGAAAGTGACGGGAGAGCAGTACTTC.

Ten or more counts support this clonotype. The rearrangement joins TRBV12-3 or TRBV12-4 to TRBJ2-2, with a possible D match to TRBD1 (6 bases). The V and J ends lost 8 bases and 9 bases respectively, with 13 bases between them. The CDR3 covers 12 residues. The CDR3 protein is CASSLGARELFF. The CDR3 DNA is TGTGCCAGCTCCCTGGGGGCTCGGGAGCTGTTTTTT.

With respect to this clonotype: This could be a read error, since a much larger clone is one nucleotide away. This chain connects TRBV5-1 to TRBJ1-1; weak D call: TRBD1 (5 bases). Germline V lookup: CDR1 SGHRS, CDR2 YFSETQ. CDR3 size: 13 residues. The CDR3 coding sequence is TGCGCCCGCAGCTTGGGGACGAGTACTGAAGCTTTCTTT. Protein sequence: CARSLGTSTEAFF. The full variable domain, rest sourced from reference TRBV5-1 and TRBJ1-1, is KAGVTQTPRYLIKTRGQQVTLSCSPISGHRSVSWYQQTPGQGLQFLFEYFSETQRNKGNFPGRFSGRQFSNSRSEMNVSTLELGDSALYLCARSLGTSTEAFFGQGTRLTVV.

This clonotype has at least ten counts. The chain has TRBV4-2 and TRBJ2-1, with D perhaps given as TRBD1 or TRBD2 (5 bases each). The CDR3 is 18 amino acids. The germline V and J ends were trimmed by 0 bases and 5 bases, with 20 bases remaining between them. Germline CDR1 LGHNA, CDR2 YNFKEQ. CDR3 region: CASSQDYPGDLIDNEQFF. DNA of the CDR3: TGTGCCAGCAGCCAAGATTACCCCGGGGACCTCATTGACAATGAGCAGTTCTTC.